This T cell receptor (beta chain) was documented in a study of vaccination and CD4 T cells after COVID-19. This clonotype was recorded once. What it recognizes is unknown. Oncomine TCR Beta short-read sequencing was applied to DNA from cultured CD4+ T cells. Genomic DNA was isolated from cultured CD4+ T cells. TCRdb re-called the PCR reads with MiXCR, one entry per CDR3 protein. This table has about 19,000 distinct CDR3 sequences, approximately 56% appearing once. Study outcomes and limitations: Among those convalescent, a median roughly 89% of reactive clones emerged solely post-vaccination.

This sample's treatment: roughly 10-day PBMC culture with coronavirus spike peptide pools or control peptides (ViraFEST assay). The ViraFEST method relied on peptide pools to expand antigen-specific T cells, followed by TCR sequencing. Trimming took 5 bases from V and 1 from J, leaving 9 bases between them. The CDR3 totals 14 residues. Germline-derived CDR1 and CDR2 are SGHVS and FNYEAQ. The receptor comes from a human donor who had recovered from COVID-19. V is TRBV7-6 and J is TRBJ2-1, with D unclear. The material was CD4+ T cells from blood, cultured in vitro, obtained before SARS-CoV-2 vaccination. CDR3 amino acids: CASSPTDSYNEQFF. The CDR3 region has the DNA TGTGCCAGCAGCCCCACCGATTCCTACAATGAGCAGTTCTTC.